Listed below are T cell receptor beta chains from one sample, sequenced in a study of blood T cell repertoires in COVID-19. TCRdb's table, derived via immunoSEQ multiplex PCR, lists solely in-frame clones and lacks some. The sample consists of 250,000 to 400,000 clones, more than 70% of them appearing once. Material for sequencing was peripheral blood. The origin of the receptors is a woman between 25 and 40 years old with COVID-19, enrolled during active disease. The CDR3 runs from the conserved cysteine through the conserved F or W. The D gene is left open where the match is weak. A clone size is listed for some rows: how often the clone was seen (once, few, many), or a class if it is expanded.

J | size | V | D | DNA | CDR3
TRBJ1-1 | . | TRBV3-1/TRBV3-2 | . | TGTGCCAGCAGCCTCCTTGCGAGGACTGAAGCTTTCTTT | CASSLLARTEAFF
TRBJ1-2 | . | TRBV2 | TRBD1 | TGTGCCAGCAGTCCAGGGACAGGCTCATATGGCTACACCTTC | CASSPGTGSYGYTF
TRBJ2-7 | . | TRBV15 | . | TGTGCCACCAGCAGAGAGCGAAGGGGAGGCGAGCAGTACTTC | CATSRERRGGEQYF
TRBJ1-3 | . | TRBV3-1/TRBV3-2 | . | TGTGCCAGCAGCTACGCGGGAGTCCCTGGAAACACCATATATTTT | CASSYAGVPGNTIYF
TRBJ2-5 | . | TRBV5-1 | TRBD2 | TGCGCCAGCAGCCCGGGACTAGCGGGGGGGGAGACCCAGTACTTC | CASSPGLAGGETQYF
TRBJ2-3 | . | TRBV7-2 | . | TGTGCCAGCAGCTTGTGGGGGGAAATCGACACAGATACGCAGTATTTT | CASSLWGEIDTDTQYF
TRBJ2-2 | . | TRBV3-1/TRBV3-2 | TRBD2 | TGTGCCAGCAGTACCTCCCTAGCGGGGGCGAGGAACACCGGGGAGCTGTTTTTT | CASSTSLAGARNTGELFF
TRBJ1-1 | . | TRBV2 | . | TGTGCCAGCAGGAACATGAACACTGAAGCTTTCTTT | CASRNMNTEAFF
TRBJ1-5 | . | TRBV6-2/TRBV6-3 | . | TGTGCCAGCAGTTACTCGAGATGGCCCCAGCATTTT | CASSYSRWPQHF
TRBJ1-3 | . | TRBV5-1 | . | TGCGCCAGCAGTCTTAATACAGGGATCTCTGGAAACACCATATATTTT | CASSLNTGISGNTIYF
TRBJ1-6 | few | TRBV7-2 | TRBD1 | TGTGCCAGCAGCTTTGGAGGGACAGGTAGAACATCCTATAATTCACCCCTCCACTTT | CASSFGGTGRTSYNSPLHF
TRBJ1-2 | . | TRBV5-5 | . | TGTGCCAGCAGCTTGGACTTCTATGGCTACACCTTC | CASSLDFYGYTF
TRBJ1-3 | . | TRBV30 | . | TGTGCCTGGAGCAGGGTGGTTGGAAACACCATATATTTT | CAWSRVVGNTIYF
TRBJ1-5 | . | TRBV4-1 | TRBD1 | TGCGCCAGCAGCCCAGACAGGGAGCCCCAGCATTTT | CASSPDREPQHF
TRBJ1-3 | . | TRBV2 | . | TGTGCCAGCAGTGAAACACACTCTGGAAACACCATATATTTT | CASSETHSGNTIYF
TRBJ2-5 | . | TRBV4-2 | . | TGTGCCAGCAGCCGGGGGGCCCAGTACTTC | CASSRGAQYF
TRBJ2-1 | few | TRBV5-6 | . | TGTGCCAGCAGCTTAGACACGAACAATGAGCAGTTCTTC | CASSLDTNNEQFF
TRBJ2-2 | . | TRBV11-2 | . | TGTGCCAACACCAGATACACCGGGGAGCTGTTTTTT | CANTRYTGELFF
TRBJ1-2 | . | TRBV6-1 | TRBD1 | TGTGCCAGCAGTGAAGATGGGACAGGTCCCTATGGCTACACCTTC | CASSEDGTGPYGYTF
TRBJ1-1 | . | TRBV5-5 | . | TGTGCCAGCAGCCCGAACTCGAATCGAGGGACTGAAGCTTTCTTT | CASSPNSNRGTEAFF
TRBJ1-1 | . | TRBV29-1 | . | TGCAGCGCCGGGGGCGGGGGCTCGGACACTGAAGCTTTCTTT | CSAGGGGSDTEAFF
TRBJ2-2 | . | TRBV5-5 | TRBD2 | TGTGCCAGCAGCCCCAGGACTAGCGGGGGCCTTGGGGGGGAGCTGTTTTTT | CASSPRTSGGLGGELFF